This T cell receptor (beta chain) was captured by sequencing in a study of blood T cell repertoires in COVID-19. Whole-study context: Italy, Spain and the United States were the sources of the convalescent and acute COVID-19 samples. PBMCs, B-cell-depleted T cells, or T cells provided the cDNA or gDNA that made up the material.

V shed 5 bases and J shed 4 bases, with 15 bases lying between them. From germline, CDR1 is MNHEY and CDR2 SMNVEV (reference sequence). The CDR3 has 15 residues. In the authors' methods: The assay estimated nucleated cells by amplifying reference gene primers. Sequencing was performed with immunoSEQ multiplex PCR; in TCRdb, only in-frame clones are kept and a portion is missing. From that table come the V and J calls and clone size; the DNA was used to work out D and trimming. The table includes 380,000 or so clones, more than 70% detected once. This receptor was identified in a man aged 35 to 55 with acute or convalescent COVID-19. Sequences were obtained from peripheral blood. The chain uses TRBV27 and TRBJ2-1; D is possibly TRBD1 (6 bases). This CDR3 reads CASSVQGEGYNEQFF. Here the CDR3 DNA reads TGTGCCAGCAGTGTACAGGGTGAGGGGTACAATGAGCAGTTCTTC.